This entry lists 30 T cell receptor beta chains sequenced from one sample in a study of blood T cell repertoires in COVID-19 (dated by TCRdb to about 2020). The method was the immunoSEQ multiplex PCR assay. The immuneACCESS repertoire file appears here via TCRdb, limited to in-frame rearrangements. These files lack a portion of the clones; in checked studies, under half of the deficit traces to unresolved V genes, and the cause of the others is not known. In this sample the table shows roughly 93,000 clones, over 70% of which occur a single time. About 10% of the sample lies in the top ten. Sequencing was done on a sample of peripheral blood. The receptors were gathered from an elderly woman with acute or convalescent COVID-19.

CDR3 DNA sequence: TGTGCCAGCAGTTTGAACAGGGCCTACGAGCAGTACTTC. Its translation: CASSLNRAYEQYF. This rearrangement joins TRBV28 to TRBJ2-7; D may be TRBD1 (6 bases). V was clipped by 3 bases and J by 2 bases, with 8 bases between them. From germline, CDR1 is MDHEN and CDR2 SYDVKM. The CDR3 loop spans 13 amino acids.

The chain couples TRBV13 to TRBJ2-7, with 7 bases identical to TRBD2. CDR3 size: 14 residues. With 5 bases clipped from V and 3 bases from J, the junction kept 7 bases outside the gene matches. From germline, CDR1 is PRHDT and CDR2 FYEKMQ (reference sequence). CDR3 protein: CASSPNGGYYEQYF. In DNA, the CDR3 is TGTGCCAGCAGCCCGAACGGGGGGTACTACGAGCAGTACTTC.

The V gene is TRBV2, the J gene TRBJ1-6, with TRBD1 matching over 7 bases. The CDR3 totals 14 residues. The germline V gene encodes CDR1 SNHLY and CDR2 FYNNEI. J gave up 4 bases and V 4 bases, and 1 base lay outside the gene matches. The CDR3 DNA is TGTGCCAGCAGTGGACAGGGATATAATTCACCCCTCCACTTT. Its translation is CASSGQGYNSPLHF.

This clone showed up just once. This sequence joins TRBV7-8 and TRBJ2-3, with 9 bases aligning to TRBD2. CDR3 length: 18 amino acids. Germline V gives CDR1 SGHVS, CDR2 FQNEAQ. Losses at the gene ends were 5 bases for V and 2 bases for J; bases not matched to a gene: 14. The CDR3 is CASSPYPSGGSITDTQYF. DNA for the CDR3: TGTGCCAGCAGCCCATACCCAAGCGGGGGGTCAATCACAGATACGCAGTATTTT.

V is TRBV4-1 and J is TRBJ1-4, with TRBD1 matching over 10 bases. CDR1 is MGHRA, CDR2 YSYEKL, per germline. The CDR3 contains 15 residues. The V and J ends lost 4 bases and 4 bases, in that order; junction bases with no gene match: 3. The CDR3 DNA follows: TGCGCCAGCAGCCCGGGGGACAGGGGTAATGAAAAACTGTTTTTT. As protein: CASSPGDRGNEKLFF.

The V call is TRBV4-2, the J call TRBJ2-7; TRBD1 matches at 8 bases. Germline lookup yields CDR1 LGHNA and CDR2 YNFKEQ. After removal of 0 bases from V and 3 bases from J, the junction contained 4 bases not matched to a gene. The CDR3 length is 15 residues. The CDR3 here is CASSQEDRVGYEQYF. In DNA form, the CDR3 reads TGTGCCAGCAGCCAAGAGGACAGGGTTGGCTACGAGCAGTACTTC.

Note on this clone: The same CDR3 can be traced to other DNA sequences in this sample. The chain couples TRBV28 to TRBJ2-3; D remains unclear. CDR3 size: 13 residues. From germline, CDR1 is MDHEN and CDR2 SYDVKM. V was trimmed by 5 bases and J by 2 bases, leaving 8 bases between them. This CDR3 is CASSGDSTDTQYF. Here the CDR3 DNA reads TGTGCCAGCAGTGGAGATTCCACAGATACGCAGTATTTT.

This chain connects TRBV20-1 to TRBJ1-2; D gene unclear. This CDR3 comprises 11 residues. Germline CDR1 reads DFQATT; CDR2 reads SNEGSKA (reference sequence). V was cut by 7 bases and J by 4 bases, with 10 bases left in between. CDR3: CSGSGVYGYTF. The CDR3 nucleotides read TGCAGTGGCAGCGGGGTCTATGGCTACACCTTC.

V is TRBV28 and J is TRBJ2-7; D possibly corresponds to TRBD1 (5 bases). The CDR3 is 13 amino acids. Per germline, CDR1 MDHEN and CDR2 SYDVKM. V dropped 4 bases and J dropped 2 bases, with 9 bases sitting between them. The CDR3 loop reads CASSSQVTYEQYF. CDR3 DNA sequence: TGTGCCAGCAGTTCACAGGTTACCTACGAGCAGTACTTC.

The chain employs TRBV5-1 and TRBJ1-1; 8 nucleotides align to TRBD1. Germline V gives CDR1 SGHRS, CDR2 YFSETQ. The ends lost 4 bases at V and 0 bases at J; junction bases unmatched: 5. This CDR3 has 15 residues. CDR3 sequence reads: CASSPGTGMNTEAFF. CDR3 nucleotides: TGCGCCAGCAGCCCTGGGACAGGCATGAACACTGAAGCTTTCTTT.

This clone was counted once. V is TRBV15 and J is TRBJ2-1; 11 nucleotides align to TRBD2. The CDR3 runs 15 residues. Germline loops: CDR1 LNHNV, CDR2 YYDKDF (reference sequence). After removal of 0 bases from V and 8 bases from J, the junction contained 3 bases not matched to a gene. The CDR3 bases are TGTGCCACCAGCAGAGATAGCGGGGGGGCCGATGAGCAGTTCTTC. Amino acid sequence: CATSRDSGGADEQFF.

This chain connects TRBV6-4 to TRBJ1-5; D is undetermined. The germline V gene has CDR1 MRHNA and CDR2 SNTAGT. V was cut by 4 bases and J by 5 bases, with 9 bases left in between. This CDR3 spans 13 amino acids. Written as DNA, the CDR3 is TGTGCCAGCAGTGTTGGTCCGGATCAGCCCCAGCATTTT. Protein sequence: CASSVGPDQPQHF.

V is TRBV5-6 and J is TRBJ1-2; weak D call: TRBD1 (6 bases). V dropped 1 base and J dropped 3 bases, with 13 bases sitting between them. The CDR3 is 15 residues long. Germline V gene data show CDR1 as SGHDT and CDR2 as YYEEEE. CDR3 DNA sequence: TGTGCCAGCAGCTTGAAAGCAGGGGTTGACTATGGCTACACCTTC. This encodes CASSLKAGVDYGYTF.

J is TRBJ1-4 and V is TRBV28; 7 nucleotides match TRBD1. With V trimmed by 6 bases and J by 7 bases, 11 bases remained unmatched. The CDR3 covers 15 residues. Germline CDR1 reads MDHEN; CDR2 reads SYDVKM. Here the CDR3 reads CASSSEGAWGEKLFF. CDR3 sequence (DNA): TGTGCCAGCAGCTCCGAGGGGGCGTGGGGTGAAAAACTGTTTTTT. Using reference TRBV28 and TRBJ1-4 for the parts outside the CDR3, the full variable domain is DVKVTQSSRYLVKRTGEKVFLECVQDMDHENMFWYRQDPGLGLRLIYFSYDVKMKEKGDIPEGYSVSREKKERFSLILESASTNQTSMYLCASSSEGAWGEKLFFGSGTQLSVL.

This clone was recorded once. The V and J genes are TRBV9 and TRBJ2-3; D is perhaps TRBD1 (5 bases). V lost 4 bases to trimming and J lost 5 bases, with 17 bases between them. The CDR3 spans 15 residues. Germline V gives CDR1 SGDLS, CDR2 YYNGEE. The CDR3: CASSQGTHPQDTQYF. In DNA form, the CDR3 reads TGTGCCAGCAGCCAGGGAACTCATCCGCAAGATACGCAGTATTTT.

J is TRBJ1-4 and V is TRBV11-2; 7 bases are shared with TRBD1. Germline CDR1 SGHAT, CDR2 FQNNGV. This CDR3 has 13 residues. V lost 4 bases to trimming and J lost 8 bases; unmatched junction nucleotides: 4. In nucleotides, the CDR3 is TGTGCCAGCAGCTCGGGACAGAGAGAAAAACTGTTTTTT. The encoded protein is CASSSGQREKLFF.

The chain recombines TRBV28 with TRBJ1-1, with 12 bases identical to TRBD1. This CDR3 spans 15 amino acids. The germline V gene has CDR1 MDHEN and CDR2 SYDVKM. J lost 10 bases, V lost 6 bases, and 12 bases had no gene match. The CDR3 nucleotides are TGTGCCAGCAGCCGAGCTGGGACAGGGGGCTCCCGAGCTTTCTTT. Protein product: CASSRAGTGGSRAFF. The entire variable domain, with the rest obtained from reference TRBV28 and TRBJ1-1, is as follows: DVKVTQSSRYLVKRTGEKVFLECVQDMDHENMFWYRQDPGLGLRLIYFSYDVKMKEKGDIPEGYSVSREKKERFSLILESASTNQTSMYLCASSRAGTGGSRAFFGQGTRLTVV.

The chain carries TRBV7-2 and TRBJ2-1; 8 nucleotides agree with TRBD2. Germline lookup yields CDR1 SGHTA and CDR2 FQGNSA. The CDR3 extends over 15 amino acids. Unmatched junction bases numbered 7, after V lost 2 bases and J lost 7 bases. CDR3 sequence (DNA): TGTGCCAGCAGCTTAAGTAGCGGGGTTTTAAATGAGCAGTTCTTC. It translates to CASSLSSGVLNEQFF.

In DNA form, the CDR3 reads TGTGCCAGCAGCCAAGACAGAACCTATGGCTACACCTTC. It is translated as CASSQDRTYGYTF. The J gene is TRBJ1-2, the V gene TRBV7-2; D may be TRBD1 (5 bases). CDR1 SGHTA and CDR2 FQGNSA come from the germline V gene. The V and J ends lost 5 bases and 4 bases respectively, with 11 bases between them. The CDR3 spans 13 residues.

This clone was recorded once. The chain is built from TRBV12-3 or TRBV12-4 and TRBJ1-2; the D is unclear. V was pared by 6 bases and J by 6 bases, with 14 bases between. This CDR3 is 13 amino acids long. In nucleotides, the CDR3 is TGTGCCAGCAGAAGTACATGGGGAGATGGCTACACCTTC. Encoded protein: CASRSTWGDGYTF.

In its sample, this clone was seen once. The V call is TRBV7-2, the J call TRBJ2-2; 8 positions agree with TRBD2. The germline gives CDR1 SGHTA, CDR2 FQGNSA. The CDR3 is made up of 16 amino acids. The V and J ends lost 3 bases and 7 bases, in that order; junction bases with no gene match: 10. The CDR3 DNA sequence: TGTGCCAGCAGCTTTGGCGGGGGGTCCGAAGGCGGGGAGCTGTTTTTT. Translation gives CASSFGGGSEGGELFF.

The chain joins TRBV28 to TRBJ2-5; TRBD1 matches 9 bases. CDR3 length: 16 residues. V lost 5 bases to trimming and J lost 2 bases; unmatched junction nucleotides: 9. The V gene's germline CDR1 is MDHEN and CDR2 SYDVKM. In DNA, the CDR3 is TGTGCCAGCAGTCTCTCCGGGACAGGGTTACAAGAGACCCAGTACTTC. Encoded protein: CASSLSGTGLQETQYF.

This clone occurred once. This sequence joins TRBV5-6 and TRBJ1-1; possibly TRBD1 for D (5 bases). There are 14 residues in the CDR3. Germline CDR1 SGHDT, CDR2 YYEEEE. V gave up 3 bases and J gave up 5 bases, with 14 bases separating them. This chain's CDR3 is CASSWGRSSTEAFF. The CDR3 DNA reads TGTGCCAGCAGCTGGGGGAGGTCTAGTACTGAAGCTTTCTTT.

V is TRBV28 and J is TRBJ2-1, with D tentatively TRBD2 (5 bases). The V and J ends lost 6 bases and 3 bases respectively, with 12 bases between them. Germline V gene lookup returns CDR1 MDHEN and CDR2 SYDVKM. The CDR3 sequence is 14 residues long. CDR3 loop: CASSPGLGYNEQFF. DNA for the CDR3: TGTGCCAGCAGCCCCGGACTCGGCTACAATGAGCAGTTCTTC. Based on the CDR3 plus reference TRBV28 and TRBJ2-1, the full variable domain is DVKVTQSSRYLVKRTGEKVFLECVQDMDHENMFWYRQDPGLGLRLIYFSYDVKMKEKGDIPEGYSVSREKKERFSLILESASTNQTSMYLCASSPGLGYNEQFFGPGTRLTVL.

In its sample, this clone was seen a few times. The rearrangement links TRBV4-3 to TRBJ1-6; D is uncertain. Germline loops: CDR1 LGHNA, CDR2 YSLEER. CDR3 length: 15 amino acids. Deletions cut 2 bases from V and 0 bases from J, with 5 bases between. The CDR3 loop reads CASSQMSSYNSPLHF. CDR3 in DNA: TGCGCCAGCAGCCAAATGAGCTCCTATAATTCACCCCTCCACTTT.

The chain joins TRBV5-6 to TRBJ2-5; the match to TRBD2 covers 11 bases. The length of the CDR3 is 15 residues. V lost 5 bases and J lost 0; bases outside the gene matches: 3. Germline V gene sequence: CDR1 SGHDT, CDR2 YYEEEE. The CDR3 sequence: CASSRTSGYQETQYF. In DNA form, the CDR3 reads TGTGCCAGCAGTCGGACTAGCGGGTACCAAGAGACCCAGTACTTC.

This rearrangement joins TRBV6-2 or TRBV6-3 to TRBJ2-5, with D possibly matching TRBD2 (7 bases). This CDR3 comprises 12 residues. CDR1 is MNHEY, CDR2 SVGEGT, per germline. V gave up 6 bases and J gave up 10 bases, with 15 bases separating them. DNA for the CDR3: TGTGCCAGCAGCTCAACAGGGACTATCCAGTACTTC. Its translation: CASSSTGTIQYF.

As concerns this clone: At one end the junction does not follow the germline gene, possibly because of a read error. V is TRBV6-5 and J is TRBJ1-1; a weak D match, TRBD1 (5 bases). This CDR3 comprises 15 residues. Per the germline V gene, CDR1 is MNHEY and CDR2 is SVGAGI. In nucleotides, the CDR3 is TGTGCCAGCAGTTACGCGGCAGGGTTGAACGCTGAAGCTTTCTTT. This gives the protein CASSYAAGLNAEAFF.

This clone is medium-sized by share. This CDR3 reads CASSHQTGQGNTIYF. CDR3 sequence (DNA): TGCGCCAGCAGCCACCAGACAGGACAAGGAAACACCATATATTTT. The V and J genes are TRBV4-3 and TRBJ1-3; possibly TRBD1 for D (6 bases). The CDR3 covers 15 residues. V was pared by 3 bases and J by 4 bases, with 13 bases between. The V gene's germline CDR1 is LGHNA and CDR2 YSLEER.

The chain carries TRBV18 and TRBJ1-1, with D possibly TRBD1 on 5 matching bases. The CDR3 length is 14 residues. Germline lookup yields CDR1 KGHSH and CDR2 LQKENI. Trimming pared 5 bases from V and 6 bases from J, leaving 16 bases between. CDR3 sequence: CASSVQEMSAEAFF. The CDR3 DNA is TGTGCCAGCTCAGTACAGGAAATGAGCGCTGAAGCTTTCTTT.